The 2 T cell receptor beta chains reported below all come from one sample, sequenced in a study of neurological immune-mediated disorders. Using its own MiXCR run on the 5' RACE reads, TCRdb lists one record per CDR3 protein. Of roughly 50,000 distinct CDR3 sequences listed, about a tenth are singletons. Sequencing used PBMCs. The source of these receptors is a man between 65 and 85 years old with HTLV-1-associated myelopathy (HAM/TSP).

This clonotype appeared many times. V usage is TRBV7-8 and J usage is TRBJ1-3; TRBD1 is a possible D gene (5 bases). The CDR3 is 15 residues long. Trimming cost V 2 bases and J 4 bases, with 12 bases left between them. Germline V CDR1 and CDR2: SGHVS, FQNEAQ. The CDR3 region is CASSLHGAGGNTIYF. As DNA, the CDR3 is TGTGCCAGCAGCTTACACGGGGCGGGCGGAAACACCATATATTTT.

This chain joins TRBV7-9 and TRBJ2-7; 12 bases align to TRBD2. Losses at the gene ends were 9 bases for V and 6 bases for J; bases not matched to a gene: 15. This CDR3 region has 16 residues. The germline V gene encodes CDR1 SEHNR and CDR2 FQNEAQ (reference sequence). CDR3 protein: CARSTTTSGSPPEQYF. The CDR3, as DNA: TGTGCCAGGAGCACAACGACTAGCGGGAGTCCTCCCGAGCAGTACTTC.